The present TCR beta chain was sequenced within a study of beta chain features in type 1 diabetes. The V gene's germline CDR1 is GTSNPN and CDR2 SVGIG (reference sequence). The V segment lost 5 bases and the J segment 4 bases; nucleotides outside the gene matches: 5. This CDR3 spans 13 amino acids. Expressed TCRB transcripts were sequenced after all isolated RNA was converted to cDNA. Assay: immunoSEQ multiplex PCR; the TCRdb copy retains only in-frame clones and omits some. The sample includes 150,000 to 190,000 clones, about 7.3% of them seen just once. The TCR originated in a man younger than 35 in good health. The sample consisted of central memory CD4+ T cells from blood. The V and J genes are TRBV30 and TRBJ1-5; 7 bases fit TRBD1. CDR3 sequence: CAWAQGENQPQHF. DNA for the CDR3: TGTGCCTGGGCCCAGGGGGAGAATCAGCCCCAGCATTTT.